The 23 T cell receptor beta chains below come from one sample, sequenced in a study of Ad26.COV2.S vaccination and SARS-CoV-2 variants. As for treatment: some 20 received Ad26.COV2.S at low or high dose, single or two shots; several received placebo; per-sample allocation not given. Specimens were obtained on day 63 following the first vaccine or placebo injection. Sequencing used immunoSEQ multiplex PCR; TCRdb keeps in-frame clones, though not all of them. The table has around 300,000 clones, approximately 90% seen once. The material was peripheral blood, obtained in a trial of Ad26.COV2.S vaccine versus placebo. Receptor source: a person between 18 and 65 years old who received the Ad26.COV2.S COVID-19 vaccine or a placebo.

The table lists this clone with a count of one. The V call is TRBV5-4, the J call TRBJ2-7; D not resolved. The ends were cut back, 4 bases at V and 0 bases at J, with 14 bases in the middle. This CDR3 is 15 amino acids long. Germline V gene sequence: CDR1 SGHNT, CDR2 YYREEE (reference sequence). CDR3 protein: CASSPTGFHSYEQYF. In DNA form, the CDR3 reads TGTGCCAGCAGCCCGACCGGGTTTCACTCCTACGAGCAGTACTTC.

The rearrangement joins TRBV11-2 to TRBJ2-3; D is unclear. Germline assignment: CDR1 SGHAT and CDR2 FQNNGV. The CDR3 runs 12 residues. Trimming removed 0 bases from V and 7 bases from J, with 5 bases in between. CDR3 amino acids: CASSLDLNTQYF. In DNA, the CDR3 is TGTGCCAGCAGCTTAGACTTGAATACGCAGTATTTT.

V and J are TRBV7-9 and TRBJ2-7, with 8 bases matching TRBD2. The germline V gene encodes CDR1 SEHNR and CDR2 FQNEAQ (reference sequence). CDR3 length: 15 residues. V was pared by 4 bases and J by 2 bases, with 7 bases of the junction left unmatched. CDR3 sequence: CASSYYGGETYEQYF. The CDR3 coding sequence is TGTGCCAGCAGCTACTACGGGGGGGAGACCTACGAGCAGTACTTC.

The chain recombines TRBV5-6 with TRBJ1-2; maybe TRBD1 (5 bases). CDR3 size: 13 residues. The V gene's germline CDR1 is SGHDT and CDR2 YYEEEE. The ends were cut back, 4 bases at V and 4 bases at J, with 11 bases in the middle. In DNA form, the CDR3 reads TGTGCCAGCAGCAGTGGGGGGGTCTATGGCTACACCTTC. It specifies CASSSGGVYGYTF.

CDR3 region: CATRRGGNNQPQHF. The CDR3 DNA reads TGTGCCACAAGAAGGGGCGGGAACAATCAGCCCCAGCATTTT. This chain links TRBV6-5 with TRBJ1-5; D may be TRBD1 (5 bases). Germline V CDR1 and CDR2: MNHEY, SVGAGI. This CDR3 is built from 14 residues. V lost 10 bases, J lost 3 bases, and 16 bases lay in between.

The CDR3 nucleotides read TGTGCCAGCAGCCAAGATGCCGGAGTTGAATTTGCAGATACGCAGTATTTT. It yields the protein CASSQDAGVEFADTQYF. This sequence joins TRBV4-2 and TRBJ2-3; D not resolved. V was cut by 0 bases and J by 4 bases, with 17 bases left in between. This CDR3 comprises 17 residues. Germline-derived CDR1 and CDR2 are LGHNA and YNFKEQ.

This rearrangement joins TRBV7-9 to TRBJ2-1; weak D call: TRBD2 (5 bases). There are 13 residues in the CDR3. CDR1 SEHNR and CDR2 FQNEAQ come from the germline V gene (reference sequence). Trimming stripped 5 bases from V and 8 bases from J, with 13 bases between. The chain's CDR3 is CASSPRGPDEQFF. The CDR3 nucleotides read TGTGCCAGCAGCCCTAGAGGGCCGGATGAGCAGTTCTTC.

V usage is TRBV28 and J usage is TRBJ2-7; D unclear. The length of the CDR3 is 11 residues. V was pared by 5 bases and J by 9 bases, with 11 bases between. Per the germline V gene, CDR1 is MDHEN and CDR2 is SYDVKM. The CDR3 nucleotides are TGTGCCAGCAGTGACCGGTGGAGGCAGTACTTC. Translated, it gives CASSDRWRQYF.

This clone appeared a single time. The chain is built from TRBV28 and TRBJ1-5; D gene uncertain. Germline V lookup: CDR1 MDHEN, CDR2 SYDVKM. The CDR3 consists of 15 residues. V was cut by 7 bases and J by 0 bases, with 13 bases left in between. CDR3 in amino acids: CASTGLSDSNQPQHF. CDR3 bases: TGTGCCAGCACCGGGTTGTCGGATAGCAATCAGCCCCAGCATTTT.

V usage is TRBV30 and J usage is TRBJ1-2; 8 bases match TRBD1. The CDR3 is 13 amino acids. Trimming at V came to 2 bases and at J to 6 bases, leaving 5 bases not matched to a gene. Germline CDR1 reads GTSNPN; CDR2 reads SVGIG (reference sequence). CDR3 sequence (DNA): TGTGCCTGGAGTACGGACAGGGAACATGGCTACACCTTC. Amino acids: CAWSTDREHGYTF. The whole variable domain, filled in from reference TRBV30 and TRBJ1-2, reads SQTIHQWPATLVQPVGSPLSLECTVEGTSNPNLYWYRQAAGRGLQLLFYSVGIGQISSEVPQNLSASRPQDRQFILSSKKLLLSDSGFYLCAWSTDREHGYTFGSGTRLTVV.

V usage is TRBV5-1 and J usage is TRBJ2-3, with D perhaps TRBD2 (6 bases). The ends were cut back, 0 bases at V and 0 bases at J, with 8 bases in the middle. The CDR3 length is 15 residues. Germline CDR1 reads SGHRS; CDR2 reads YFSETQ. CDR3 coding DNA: TGCGCCAGCAGCTTGGGTGGGACTAGCACAGATACGCAGTATTTT. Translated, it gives CASSLGGTSTDTQYF. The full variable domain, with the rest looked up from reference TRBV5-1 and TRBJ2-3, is KAGVTQTPRYLIKTRGQQVTLSCSPISGHRSVSWYQQTPGQGLQFLFEYFSETQRNKGNFPGRFSGRQFSNSRSEMNVSTLELGDSALYLCASSLGGTSTDTQYFGPGTRLTVL.

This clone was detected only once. Written as DNA, the CDR3 is TGTGCCAGCCTACCGGGACTAGCGTACAATGAGCAGTTCTTC. Encoded protein: CASLPGLAYNEQFF. The chain links TRBV28 to TRBJ2-1, with 10 bases aligning to TRBD2. The CDR3 is 14 amino acids. Germline trimming cut 8 bases from V and 4 bases from J; bases unmatched to any gene: 5. Germline V gene sequence: CDR1 MDHEN, CDR2 SYDVKM.

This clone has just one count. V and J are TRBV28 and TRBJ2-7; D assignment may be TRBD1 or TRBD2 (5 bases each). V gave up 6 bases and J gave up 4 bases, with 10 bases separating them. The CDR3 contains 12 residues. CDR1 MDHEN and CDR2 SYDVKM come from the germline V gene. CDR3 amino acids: CASSAEGYEQYF. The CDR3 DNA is TGTGCCAGCAGCGCAGAGGGGTACGAGCAGTACTTC.

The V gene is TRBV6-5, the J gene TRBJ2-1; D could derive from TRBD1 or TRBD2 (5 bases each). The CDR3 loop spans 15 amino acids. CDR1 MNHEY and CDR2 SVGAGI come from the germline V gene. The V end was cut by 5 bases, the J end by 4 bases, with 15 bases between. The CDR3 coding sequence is TGTGCCAGCAGTCTTGGGGACGCGCGGTACAATGAGCAGTTCTTC. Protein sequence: CASSLGDARYNEQFF.

The CDR3 region is CSVERTGQGETQYF. CDR3 DNA sequence: TGCAGCGTTGAACGCACGGGGCAGGGTGAGACCCAGTACTTC. The rearrangement links TRBV29-1 to TRBJ2-5, with D perhaps assigned TRBD1 or TRBD2 (5 bases each). Trimming cost V 2 bases and J 5 bases, with 15 bases left between them. The CDR3 is made up of 14 amino acids. CDR1 SQVTM and CDR2 ANQGSEA come from the germline V gene.

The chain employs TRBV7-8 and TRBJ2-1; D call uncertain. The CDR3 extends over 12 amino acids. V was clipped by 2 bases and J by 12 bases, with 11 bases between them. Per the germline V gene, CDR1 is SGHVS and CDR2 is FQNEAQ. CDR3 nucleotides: TGTGCCAGCAGCTTAACGTCCCAGGTGCAGTTCTTC. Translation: CASSLTSQVQFF.

CDR3 nucleotide sequence: TGTGCCACCAGCAAAGGCCTAAATACAGAGTACAATGAGCAGTTCTTC. Residues: CATSKGLNTEYNEQFF. V gene TRBV15 combines with J gene TRBJ2-1; D gene ambiguous. Trimming pared 4 bases from V and 4 bases from J, leaving 17 bases between. The CDR3 has 16 residues. Germline V gives CDR1 LNHNV, CDR2 YYDKDF (reference sequence).

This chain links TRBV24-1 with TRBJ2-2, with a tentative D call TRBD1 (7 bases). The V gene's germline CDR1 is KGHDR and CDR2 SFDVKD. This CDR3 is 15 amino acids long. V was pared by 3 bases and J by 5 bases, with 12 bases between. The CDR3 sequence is CATSDQTGRTGELFF. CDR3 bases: TGTGCCACCAGTGATCAGACAGGGAGGACCGGGGAGCTGTTTTTT.

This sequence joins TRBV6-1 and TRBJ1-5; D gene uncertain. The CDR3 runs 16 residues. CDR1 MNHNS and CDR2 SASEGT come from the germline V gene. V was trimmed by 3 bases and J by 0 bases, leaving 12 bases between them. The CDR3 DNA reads TGTGCCAGCAGTGACGGCAGCCTTTATAGCAATCAGCCCCAGCATTTT. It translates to CASSDGSLYSNQPQHF.

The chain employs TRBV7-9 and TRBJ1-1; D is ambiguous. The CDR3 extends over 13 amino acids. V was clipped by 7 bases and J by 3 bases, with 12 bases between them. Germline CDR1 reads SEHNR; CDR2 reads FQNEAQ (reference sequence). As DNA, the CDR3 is TGTGCCAGCAACCCCAGGTCGGACACTGAAGCTTTCTTT. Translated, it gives CASNPRSDTEAFF.

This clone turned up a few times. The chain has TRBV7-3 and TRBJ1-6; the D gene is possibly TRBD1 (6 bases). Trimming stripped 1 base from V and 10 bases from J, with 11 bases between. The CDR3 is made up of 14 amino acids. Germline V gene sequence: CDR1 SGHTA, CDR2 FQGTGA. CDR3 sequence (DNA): TGTGCCAGCAGCTTAAAACAGGGTGGGTCACCCCTCCACTTT. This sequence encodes CASSLKQGGSPLHF.

In nucleotides, the CDR3 is TGTGCCAGCAGCTCCGCACAGGGTAATCGGAACACTGAAGCTTTCTTT. It codes for CASSSAQGNRNTEAFF. The gene calls are TRBV5-8 and TRBJ1-1; perhaps TRBD1 as D (6 bases). This CDR3 has 16 amino acids. The germline gives CDR1 SGHTS, CDR2 YDEGEE. V was trimmed by 3 bases and J by 1 base, leaving 16 bases between them.

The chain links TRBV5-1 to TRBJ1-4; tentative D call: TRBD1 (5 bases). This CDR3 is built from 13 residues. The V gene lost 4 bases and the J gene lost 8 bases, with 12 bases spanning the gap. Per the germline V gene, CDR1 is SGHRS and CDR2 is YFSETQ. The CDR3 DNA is TGCGCCAGCAGCCAACAGGAGATCGAAAAACTGTTTTTT. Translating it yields CASSQQEIEKLFF.